The 18 T cell receptor beta chains in this list originate from one sample, sequenced in a study of blood T cell repertoires in COVID-19. Here immunoSEQ multiplex PCR was the method, and the copy in TCRdb shows in-frame clones only, minus some. Found here are a few hundred thousand clones, around 83% of them singletons; the top ten hold less than 6%. Sequencing was carried out using PBMCs or T cells enriched from blood (not recorded which). These receptors were obtained from a woman in her 50s who had recovered from COVID-19.

V gene TRBV7-8 combines with J gene TRBJ1-1; D possibly corresponds to TRBD1 (5 bases). CDR1 SGHVS and CDR2 FQNEAQ come from the germline V gene. CDR3 size: 15 residues. Between the trimmed V and J ends, which lost 3 bases and 11 bases, there was a span of 22 bases. CDR3 protein: CASSLDPGAPREAFF. In DNA, the CDR3 is TGTGCCAGCAGCTTGGATCCCGGGGCCCCCCGGGAGGCTTTCTTT.

V and J are TRBV4-1 and TRBJ2-1; 7 nucleotides align to TRBD1. V lost 4 bases to trimming and J lost 10 bases; unmatched junction nucleotides: 19. The CDR3 length is 17 residues. Germline V gene data show CDR1 as MGHRA and CDR2 as YSYEKL. CDR3 nucleotides: TGCGCCAGCAGCCTGCTCCCAGGGGGTATAGGTACAATGGAGCAGTTCTTC. It is translated as CASSLLPGGIGTMEQFF.

This clone occurred a few times. This chain links TRBV3-1 (or the pseudogene TRBV3-2) with TRBJ2-3; 8 positions match TRBD2. CDR3 length: 16 residues. Trimming at V came to 1 base and at J to 7 bases, leaving 10 bases not matched to a gene. CDR1 and CDR2 from the germline V gene are LGHDT and YNNKEL (reference sequence). The CDR3 sequence: CASSQVFQRERYTQYF. In DNA, the CDR3 is TGTGCCAGCAGCCAAGTGTTCCAGCGGGAGAGGTATACGCAGTATTTT.

The gene calls are TRBV11-2 and TRBJ1-3; no clear D gene. Per the germline V gene, CDR1 is SGHAT and CDR2 is FQNNGV. The CDR3 is 15 amino acids. Trimming removed 5 bases from V and 0 bases from J, with 11 bases in between. DNA for the CDR3: TGTGCCAGCAGCAGCGAGGGCTTCTCTGGAAACACCATATATTTT. It is translated as CASSSEGFSGNTIYF.

The chain carries TRBV2 and TRBJ2-3; 7 nucleotides match TRBD1. CDR3 length: 15 residues. The V gene end was trimmed by 6 bases and the J gene end by 6 bases; junction bases not matched to a gene: 12. In germline, CDR1 is SNHLY, CDR2 FYNNEI. This CDR3 is CASSATGQVSDTQYF. The CDR3 DNA reads as TGTGCCAGCAGCGCTACCGGACAGGTATCGGATACGCAGTATTTT.

The chain has TRBV7-3 and TRBJ2-1; perhaps TRBD1 as D (5 bases). Germline loops: CDR1 SGHTA, CDR2 FQGTGA. The CDR3 extends over 16 amino acids. The ends were cut back, 4 bases at V and 1 base at J, with 14 bases in the middle. The CDR3 nucleotides read TGTGCCAGCAGCTCCCTTGGGGCCAATTCCTACAATGAGCAGTTCTTC. Translation: CASSSLGANSYNEQFF. The variable domain in full, with the rest retrieved from reference TRBV7-3 and TRBJ2-1, is GAGVSQTPSNKVTEKGKYVELRCDPISGHTALYWYRQSLGQGPEFLIYFQGTGAADDSGLPNDRFFAVRPEGSVSTLKIQRTERGDSAVYLCASSSLGANSYNEQFFGPGTRLTVL.

The CDR3 sequence is CASSLGQGAREQYF. CDR3 nucleotides: TGTGCCAGCAGCTTAGGACAGGGGGCTCGGGAGCAGTACTTC. The chain links TRBV11-2 to TRBJ2-7; TRBD1 matches 10 bases. The V gene's germline CDR1 is SGHAT and CDR2 FQNNGV. The junction had 4 bases not matched to a gene; V was cut back by 1 base and J by 7 bases. CDR3 length: 14 residues.

The CDR3 coding sequence is TGTGCCAGCAGTTTTTCATCAGTAAACAATAATTCACCCCTCCACTTT. As protein: CASSFSSVNNNSPLHF. The J gene is TRBJ1-6, the V gene TRBV27; no firm D call. This CDR3 is 16 amino acids long. Trimming left V 3 bases short and J 5 bases short, with 14 bases between. Germline CDR1 is MNHEY and CDR2 is SMNVEV (reference sequence).

The V call is TRBV7-3, the J call TRBJ2-1; TRBD2 agrees at 9 bases. The CDR3 runs to 19 residues. CDR1 and CDR2 from the germline V gene are SGHTA and FQGTGA. Unmatched junction bases numbered 17, after V lost 3 bases and J lost 5 bases. CDR3 sequence (DNA): TGTGCCAGCAGCTTCCGGGGAGCAGCGGGAGGATCCCTTCACAATGAGCAGTTCTTC. Residues: CASSFRGAAGGSLHNEQFF.

This chain joins TRBV2 and TRBJ1-2; 7 positions match TRBD1. The CDR3 length is 17 residues. V shed 9 bases, J shed 8 bases, and the junction held 24 bases outside the gene matches. The germline CDR1 and CDR2 sequences are SNHLY and FYNNEI. The CDR3 reads CARLGSGGGGSAGGYTF. CDR3 bases: TGTGCCAGACTGGGATCCGGAGGGGGCGGCTCGGCGGGCGGCTACACCTTC.

This sequence joins TRBV2 and TRBJ1-1; a possible D gene is TRBD1 (6 bases). Germline assignment: CDR1 SNHLY and CDR2 FYNNEI. This CDR3 is built from 13 residues. Trimming took 6 bases from V and 1 from J, leaving 9 bases between them. The CDR3 DNA is TGTGCCAGCAGGTGGACAGCGAACACTGAAGCTTTCTTT. Translating gives CASRWTANTEAFF.

The table lists this clone with a count of one. The chain joins TRBV3-1 (or the pseudogene TRBV3-2) to TRBJ2-3; TRBD2 matches 12 bases. The germline CDR1 and CDR2 sequences are LGHDT and YNNKEL (reference sequence). The CDR3 totals 13 residues. Trimming removed 4 bases from V and 14 bases from J; junction bases left unmatched: 7. CDR3 DNA sequence: TGTGCCAGCAGCCGGACTAGCGGGGACCAGGCGTATTTT. Translating it yields CASSRTSGDQAYF.

The V and J genes are TRBV6-5 and TRBJ2-2, with D possibly being TRBD2 (5 bases). The CDR3 has 14 residues. Trimming cost V 4 bases and J 4 bases, with 10 bases left between them. Germline values: CDR1 MNHEY, CDR2 SVGAGI. The DNA of the CDR3 is TGTGCCAGCAGTTCACTTCGGGGCACCGGGGAGCTGTTTTTT. Its translation: CASSSLRGTGELFF.

V and J are TRBV4-1 and TRBJ1-2; D is uncertain. V was cut by 1 base and J by 7 bases, with 13 bases left in between. The CDR3 loop spans 14 amino acids. CDR1 is MGHRA, CDR2 YSYEKL, per germline. The CDR3 coding sequence is TGCGCCAGCAGCCAAGTCGCGATGGGAGCTGGCTACACCTTC. Its protein is CASSQVAMGAGYTF.

The chain uses TRBV27 and TRBJ1-1, with a weak D call TRBD1 (5 bases). The V end was cut by 2 bases, the J end by 4 bases, with 11 bases between. CDR1 and CDR2 from the germline V gene are MNHEY and SMNVEV (reference sequence). This CDR3 region has 14 residues. Here the CDR3 DNA reads TGTGCCAGCAGTTTAGTTGCGGGGGGCACTGAAGCTTTCTTT. Translation gives CASSLVAGGTEAFF.

This clone was counted a few times. The rearrangement links TRBV28 to TRBJ2-3; 7 bases map to TRBD2. CDR1 MDHEN and CDR2 SYDVKM come from the germline V gene. This CDR3 is built from 14 residues. The V segment lost 5 bases and the J segment 4 bases; nucleotides outside the gene matches: 6. The CDR3 sequence: CASSGEGLPDTQYF. In DNA, the CDR3 is TGTGCCAGCAGTGGGGAGGGACTTCCAGATACGCAGTATTTT.

The chain is built from TRBV6-5 and TRBJ2-7, with 10 bases lining up with TRBD1. The germline CDR1 and CDR2 sequences are MNHEY and SVGAGI. The length of the CDR3 is 14 residues. J gave up 0 bases and V 6 bases, and 2 bases lay outside the gene matches. The CDR3 spells CASSRTGGSYEQYF. The CDR3 coding sequence is TGTGCCAGCAGCCGGACAGGGGGCTCCTACGAGCAGTACTTC.

The chain couples TRBV5-1 to TRBJ1-2; maybe TRBD1 (6 bases). This CDR3 spans 16 amino acids. V was shortened by 0 bases and J by 6 bases, with 18 bases between the two germline ends. The germline CDR1 and CDR2 sequences are SGHRS and YFSETQ. CDR3 coding DNA: TGCGCCAGCAGCTTGGCTATCGGGGGGCCGGCAGATGGCTACACCTTC. Translated, it gives CASSLAIGGPADGYTF.